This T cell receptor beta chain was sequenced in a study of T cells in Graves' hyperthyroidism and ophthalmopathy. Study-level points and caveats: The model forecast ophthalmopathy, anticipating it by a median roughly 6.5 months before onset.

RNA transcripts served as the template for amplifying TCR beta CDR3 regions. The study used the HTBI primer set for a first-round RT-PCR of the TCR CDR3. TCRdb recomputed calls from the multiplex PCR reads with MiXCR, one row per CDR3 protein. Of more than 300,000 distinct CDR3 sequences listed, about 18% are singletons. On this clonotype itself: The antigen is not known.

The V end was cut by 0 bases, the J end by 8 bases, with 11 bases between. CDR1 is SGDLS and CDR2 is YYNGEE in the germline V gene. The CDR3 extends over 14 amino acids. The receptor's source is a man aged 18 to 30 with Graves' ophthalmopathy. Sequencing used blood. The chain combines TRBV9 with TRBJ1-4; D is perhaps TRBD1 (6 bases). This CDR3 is CASSVEGHSEKLFF. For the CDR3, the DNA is TGTGCCAGCAGCGTAGAGGGACACTCCGAAAAACTGTTTTTT.